Listed below are T cell receptor beta chains from one sample, sequenced in a study of naive and memory T cell subsets. MiXCR was run by TCRdb on the 5' RACE reads, yielding one entry per CDR3 protein. Among about 22,000 distinct CDR3 sequences, about 4% were seen once, and the ten largest hold about 8.3%. The receptors originated from a male donor in good health. Each CDR3 is given with its conserved first and last residue.

j_gene: TRBJ2-1; v_gene: TRBV6-1; CDR3aa: CASSEARVYPYNEQFF
j_gene: TRBJ2-3; v_gene: TRBV12-3/TRBV12-4; CDR3aa: CASSFGGGTDTQYF
j_gene: TRBJ1-1; v_gene: TRBV12-5; CDR3aa: CASGFYGTEAFF
j_gene: TRBJ2-7; v_gene: TRBV28; CDR3aa: CAIHGTGTYEQYF
j_gene: TRBJ1-2; v_gene: TRBV20-1; CDR3aa: CSAREGTGSNYGYTF
j_gene: TRBJ1-1; v_gene: TRBV5-6; CDR3aa: CASSGRQGADTEAFF
j_gene: TRBJ1-1; v_gene: TRBV29-1; CDR3aa: CSVLTGRAEAFF
j_gene: TRBJ1-3; v_gene: TRBV14; CDR3aa: CASSQGGVNTIYF
j_gene: TRBJ1-5; v_gene: TRBV20-1; CDR3aa: CSARISYRDRGYSNQPQHF
j_gene: TRBJ2-2; v_gene: TRBV6-1; CDR3aa: CASSTRTGGCLIGELFF
j_gene: TRBJ1-4; v_gene: TRBV6-1; CDR3aa: CASSEDLRAVTNEKLFF
j_gene: TRBJ2-5; v_gene: TRBV20-1; CDR3aa: CSARDMASGSGPQYF
j_gene: TRBJ2-7; v_gene: TRBV29-1; CDR3aa: CSVQRYYEQYF
j_gene: TRBJ1-1; v_gene: TRBV18; CDR3aa: CASSPPAITEAFF
j_gene: TRBJ1-1; v_gene: TRBV30; CDR3aa: CAWSVHSGTEAFF
j_gene: TRBJ2-5; v_gene: TRBV5-6; CDR3aa: CASSLSGTGAPKTQYF
j_gene: TRBJ2-3; v_gene: TRBV6-2/TRBV6-3; CDR3aa: CASSYGGARDTQYF
j_gene: TRBJ2-4; v_gene: TRBV14; CDR3aa: CASSQGVFSGGIQYF
j_gene: TRBJ2-5; v_gene: TRBV2; CDR3aa: CASSGGLATIQETQYF
j_gene: TRBJ2-6; v_gene: TRBV12-3/TRBV12-4; CDR3aa: CASTGLRGFSAGANVLTF
j_gene: TRBJ2-2; v_gene: TRBV19; CDR3aa: CASRDSNTGELFF
j_gene: TRBJ1-6; v_gene: TRBV2; CDR3aa: CASTFTGARANNSPLHF
j_gene: TRBJ2-3; v_gene: TRBV11-2; CDR3aa: CASSRTVRDTQYF
j_gene: TRBJ1-6; v_gene: TRBV4-1; CDR3aa: CASSQEFRSSYNSPLHF
j_gene: TRBJ2-3; v_gene: TRBV4-1; CDR3aa: CASSQTTGGLASARFTQYF
j_gene: TRBJ2-1; v_gene: TRBV12-3/TRBV12-4; CDR3aa: CASSFAGVNEQFF
j_gene: TRBJ1-5; v_gene: TRBV21-1; CDR3aa: CASSPPGQYSNQPQHF
j_gene: TRBJ1-2; v_gene: TRBV6-5; CDR3aa: CASSYPGDYGYTF
j_gene: TRBJ1-6; v_gene: TRBV4-3; CDR3aa: CASSQDVRQFNSPLHF
j_gene: TRBJ2-2; v_gene: TRBV13; CDR3aa: CASSFYDRVTGELFF
j_gene: TRBJ1-5; v_gene: TRBV5-3; CDR3aa: CARIKRYQPQHF
j_gene: TRBJ1-5; v_gene: TRBV19; CDR3aa: CASSIGPGLDQPQHF
j_gene: TRBJ1-5; v_gene: TRBV6-5; CDR3aa: CASRGQGNNQPQHF
j_gene: TRBJ1-2; v_gene: TRBV4-1; CDR3aa: CASSQDRANLRVGYTF
j_gene: TRBJ2-2; v_gene: TRBV29-1; CDR3aa: CSFEASGRTGELFF
j_gene: TRBJ1-5; v_gene: TRBV28; CDR3aa: CASSRHPGTGGQPQHF
j_gene: TRBJ2-7; v_gene: TRBV3-1; CDR3aa: CASSLGQGGYEQYF
j_gene: TRBJ1-1; v_gene: TRBV6-1; CDR3aa: CASSEPGGLGNTEAFF
j_gene: TRBJ2-1; v_gene: TRBV2; CDR3aa: CASSANRVSEQFF
j_gene: TRBJ1-3; v_gene: TRBV29-1; CDR3aa: CSVDGPTGNTIYF
j_gene: TRBJ2-2; v_gene: TRBV24-1; CDR3aa: CATTHTNTGELFF
j_gene: TRBJ1-2; v_gene: TRBV28; CDR3aa: CASSLTGNPWGGYTF